Below, 3 T cell receptor beta chains from the same sample are listed, as sequenced in a study of T cell clonality in common variable immunodeficiency. Libraries were prepared by immunoSEQ multiplex PCR; TCRdb keeps only in-frame clonotypes and omits some of them. This set yields about 81,000 clones and no singletons; the top ten hold 0.8%. The sequencing sample was made of peripheral blood mononuclear cells. Receptor source: a person between 18 and 75 years old in good health.

This clone was seen at least ten times. Coverage ceases 3 residues before the CDR3 finishes, and the germline J gene fills in the end. The chain uses TRBV20-1 and TRBJ1-2; TRBD1 matches at 7 bases. With V trimmed by 7 bases and J by 5 bases, 13 bases remained unmatched. This CDR3 comprises 14 residues. Germline CDR1 and CDR2: DFQATT and SNEGSKA (reference sequence). The CDR3: CSGYDTGEQYGYTF. The CDR3 bases that were read are TGCAGTGGATACGACACAGGGGAACAATATGGC.

This clone occurred a few times. The read ends 3 residues before the CDR3 terminus; that terminus is restored from the germline J gene. V is TRBV19 and J is TRBJ2-2; 7 nucleotides agree with TRBD2. The length of the CDR3 is 14 residues. CDR1 and CDR2 (germline): LNHDA, SQIVND (reference sequence). V trimming: 8 bases; J trimming: 6 bases; junction bases outside the gene matches: 9. The sequenced CDR3 bases are TGTGCCAGTGCCGGGACTATCAACGCCGGGGAG. Amino acid sequence: CASAGTINAGE. The CDR3 in its entirety is CASAGTINAGELFF.

This clone has at least ten counts. The CDR3 DNA, read in part, is TGCAGTGCTAGACCGGCGACTGCCTCCTACAATGAG. Translation gives CSARPATASYNE. The full CDR3 is CSARPATASYNEQFF. The V gene is TRBV20-1, the J gene TRBJ2-1; D gene unclear. The CDR3 goes on 3 residues after the read ends, and that part is filled in from the germline J gene. The germline V gene has CDR1 DFQATT and CDR2 SNEGSKA (reference sequence). This CDR3 is built from 15 residues. Trimming shortened V by 2 bases and J by 0 bases, and 11 bases separated the two germline ends.